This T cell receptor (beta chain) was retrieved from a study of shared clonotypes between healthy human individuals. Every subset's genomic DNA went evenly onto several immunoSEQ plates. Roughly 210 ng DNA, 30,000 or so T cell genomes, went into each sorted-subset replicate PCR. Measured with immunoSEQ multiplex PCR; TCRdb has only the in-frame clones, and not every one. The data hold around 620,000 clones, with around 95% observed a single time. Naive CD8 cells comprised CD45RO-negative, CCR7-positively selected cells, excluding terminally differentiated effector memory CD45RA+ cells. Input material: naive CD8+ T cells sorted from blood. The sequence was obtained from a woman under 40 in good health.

The CDR3 is CASSAGTGRYEQYF. CDR3 sequence (DNA): TGTGCCAGCAGCGCCGGGACAGGACGGTACGAGCAGTACTTC. This chain joins TRBV7-6 and TRBJ2-7; 8 nucleotides agree with TRBD1. This CDR3 contains 14 residues. Trimming at V came to 5 bases and at J to 4 bases, leaving 7 bases not matched to a gene. In germline, CDR1 is SGHVS, CDR2 FNYEAQ.